One sample yielded the 20 T cell receptor beta chains listed below, sequenced in a study of T cells in localized non-small cell lung cancer. Sequencing was performed with immunoSEQ multiplex PCR; in TCRdb, only in-frame clones are kept and a portion is missing. The sample shows around 1,700 clones, about 35% of them seen only once. The sample was normal lung tissue next to the tumor, taken before any cancer treatment. The receptors were gathered from a male donor aged 60 or over with stage I squamous cell lung carcinoma.

This clone turned up a few times. The chain carries TRBV10-3 and TRBJ2-1; D possibly corresponds to TRBD2 (6 bases). This CDR3 region has 14 residues. The germline V gene encodes CDR1 ENHRY and CDR2 SYGVKD. V lost 0 bases, J lost 9 bases, and 12 bases lay in between. CDR3 bases: TGTGCCATCAGTGAGTCGACGCGGGGTAGTGAGCAGTTCTTC. This translates into CAISESTRGSEQFF.

The rearrangement links TRBV19 to TRBJ2-7, with no clear D. V shed 5 bases and J shed 2 bases, with 10 bases lying between them. CDR3 length equals 13 residues. Looked up from germline, CDR1 is LNHDA and CDR2 is SQIVND (reference sequence). The CDR3 DNA follows: TGTGCCAGTAGTGGCCAGCATACCTACGAGCAGTACTTC. Translating gives CASSGQHTYEQYF.

The rearrangement uses TRBV29-1 and TRBJ1-5; 7 bases align to TRBD1. With 5 bases clipped from V and 5 bases from J, the junction kept 6 bases outside the gene matches. The CDR3 contains 13 residues. Germline values: CDR1 SQVTM, CDR2 ANQGSEA. The CDR3 reads CSVYSGGDQPQHF. The DNA for the CDR3 is TGCAGCGTTTACTCAGGGGGAGATCAGCCCCAGCATTTT.

The J gene is TRBJ2-5, the V gene TRBV28; D might be TRBD1 (5 bases). V was clipped by 7 bases and J by 0 bases, with 6 bases between them. Per the germline V gene, CDR1 is MDHEN and CDR2 is SYDVKM. The CDR3 length is 12 residues. For the CDR3, the DNA is TGTGCCAGCAAAGGGGACCAAGAGACCCAGTACTTC. Translated: CASKGDQETQYF.

V gene TRBV10-3 combines with J gene TRBJ2-1; a weak D match, TRBD2 (6 bases). The V end was cut by 2 bases, the J end by 2 bases, with 10 bases between. The CDR3 spans 15 residues. Germline V gives CDR1 ENHRY, CDR2 SYGVKD. The CDR3 loop is CAISENREPYNEQFF. The CDR3 region has the DNA TGTGCCATCAGTGAGAACCGGGAGCCCTACAATGAGCAGTTCTTC.

The chain recombines TRBV25-1 with TRBJ1-1; D may be TRBD1 (5 bases). V lost 6 bases to trimming and J lost 1 base, with 12 bases between them. The germline V gene has CDR1 MGHDK and CDR2 SYGVNS. The CDR3 is 14 amino acids. CDR3 protein: CASRRGHGNTEAFF. The CDR3 region has the DNA TGTGCCAGCAGGAGGGGCCATGGGAACACTGAAGCTTTCTTT.

The DNA of the CDR3 is TGTGCCAGCAGCGTAGGGCAAAGTGGCTACACCTTC. It translates to CASSVGQSGYTF. The gene calls are TRBV9 and TRBJ1-2; D ambiguous. The germline V gene encodes CDR1 SGDLS and CDR2 YYNGEE. V was pared by 0 bases and J by 7 bases, with 7 bases between. The CDR3 is made up of 12 amino acids.

By proportion, this clone is large. This chain links TRBV9 with TRBJ2-3, with D perhaps TRBD2 (6 bases). CDR1 SGDLS and CDR2 YYNGEE come from the germline V gene. V was pared by 0 bases and J by 4 bases, with 15 bases between. The CDR3 sequence is 16 residues long. In DNA, the CDR3 is TGTGCCAGCAGCGTAGAAACGGGAGACCCCCCAGATACGCAGTATTTT. Protein sequence: CASSVETGDPPDTQYF. The whole variable domain, remainder taken from reference TRBV9 and TRBJ2-3, is DSGVTQTPKHLITATGQRVTLRCSPRSGDLSVYWYQQSLDQGLQFLIQYYNGEERAKGNILERFSAQQFPDLHSELNLSSLELGDSALYFCASSVETGDPPDTQYFGPGTRLTVL.

This clone was seen only a few times. The V and J genes are TRBV30 and TRBJ2-3; TRBD2 agrees at 12 bases. The CDR3 is 18 residues long. Germline lookup yields CDR1 GTSNPN and CDR2 SVGIG (reference sequence). With V trimmed by 1 base and J by 4 bases, 12 bases remained unmatched. The CDR3 loop is CAWSGPGASGRAPDTQYF. The CDR3 DNA sequence: TGTGCCTGGAGTGGACCAGGGGCTAGCGGGAGGGCCCCAGATACGCAGTATTTT. Variable domain in full (rest from reference TRBV30 and TRBJ2-3): SQTIHQWPATLVQPVGSPLSLECTVEGTSNPNLYWYRQAAGRGLQLLFYSVGIGQISSEVPQNLSASRPQDRQFILSSKKLLLSDSGFYLCAWSGPGASGRAPDTQYFGPGTRLTVL.

This clone has a handful of counts. The V call is TRBV19, the J call TRBJ1-2, with a possible D match to TRBD1 (5 bases). Germline V CDR1 and CDR2: LNHDA, SQIVND (reference sequence). The CDR3 runs 11 residues. Trimming took 11 bases from V and 1 from J, leaving 8 bases between them. The CDR3: CASRDNYGYTF. The DNA of the CDR3 is TGTGCCTCCAGGGATAACTATGGCTACACCTTC.

V usage is TRBV19 and J usage is TRBJ2-1; 12 bases are a match to TRBD2. Germline V gene data show CDR1 as LNHDA and CDR2 as SQIVND (reference sequence). The CDR3 has 16 amino acids. V shed 6 bases and J 0 bases; nucleotides not matched to a gene: 3. The CDR3 region is CASRGTSGYSYNEQFF. The CDR3 region has the DNA TGTGCCAGTAGGGGGACTAGCGGGTACTCCTACAATGAGCAGTTCTTC.

This clone was seen more than once but under ten times. The chain uses TRBV9 and TRBJ2-3; the match to TRBD2 covers 12 bases. Germline-derived CDR1 and CDR2 are SGDLS and YYNGEE. The V and J ends lost 3 bases and 6 bases, in that order; junction bases with no gene match: 2. The CDR3 loop spans 14 amino acids. The CDR3 nucleotides read TGTGCCAGCAGCGCTAGCGGGAGGGAGGATACGCAGTATTTT. Translating it yields CASSASGREDTQYF.

The chain uses TRBV15 and TRBJ2-7; D unresolved. In germline, CDR1 is LNHNV, CDR2 YYDKDF (reference sequence). Trimming left V 0 bases short and J 2 bases short, with 8 bases between. The CDR3 consists of 14 residues. In DNA form, the CDR3 reads TGTGCCACCAGCAGAGATCGCCCGGCCTACGAGCAGTACTTC. This encodes CATSRDRPAYEQYF.

DNA of the CDR3: TGTGCCAGCAGTCGCCGGGGGAACACTGAAGCTTTCTTT. Encoded protein: CASSRRGNTEAFF. The rearrangement joins TRBV28 to TRBJ1-1; D gene uncertain. The V and J ends lost 5 bases and 1 base respectively, with 8 bases between them. Germline CDR1 is MDHEN and CDR2 is SYDVKM. The CDR3 runs to 13 residues.

The chain links TRBV28 to TRBJ2-3, with a weak D call TRBD1 (6 bases). Per germline, CDR1 MDHEN and CDR2 SYDVKM. The CDR3 contains 14 residues. Trimming took off 3 bases at V and 3 bases at J, with 10 bases between the two ends. CDR3 DNA: TGTGCCAGCAGTTTCCTCCAGGGGACAGATACGCAGTATTTT. The encoded protein is CASSFLQGTDTQYF.

The chain has TRBV28 and TRBJ2-2; D may be TRBD2 (6 bases). Germline CDR1 MDHEN, CDR2 SYDVKM. CDR3 size: 16 residues. Deletions cut 2 bases from V and 1 base from J, with 11 bases between. In DNA form, the CDR3 reads TGTGCCAGCAGTTTACTAGGTAGCGGGAACACCGGGGAGCTGTTTTTT. Its protein is CASSLLGSGNTGELFF.

The genes are TRBV12-5 and TRBJ2-1; 9 bases match TRBD1. Germline CDR1 LGHNT, CDR2 FRNRAP. CDR3 length: 14 amino acids. Unmatched junction bases numbered 7, after V lost 5 bases and J lost 8 bases. The CDR3 loop is CASGPGQGGDEQFF. DNA of the CDR3: TGTGCTAGTGGTCCGGGACAGGGAGGGGATGAGCAGTTCTTC.

The chain combines TRBV30 with TRBJ2-1; D uncertain. The germline V gene encodes CDR1 GTSNPN and CDR2 SVGIG (reference sequence). Trimming took 1 base from V and 7 from J, leaving 17 bases between them. The CDR3 spans 15 residues. CDR3 in amino acids: CAWSAPVNLRNEQFF. CDR3 coding DNA: TGTGCCTGGAGTGCCCCCGTTAACCTGCGGAATGAGCAGTTCTTC.

The rearrangement joins TRBV30 to TRBJ2-6; no definite D call. Germline V gene lookup returns CDR1 GTSNPN and CDR2 SVGIG (reference sequence). V lost 2 bases and J lost 2, with 4 bases in between. The CDR3 runs 13 residues. The CDR3 loop reads CAWSSAGANVLTF. Here the CDR3 DNA reads TGTGCCTGGAGTTCAGCTGGGGCCAACGTCCTGACTTTC.

This clone was detected only a few times. The CDR3 spells CATCTEAIGELFF. The CDR3 region has the DNA TGTGCCACCTGTACAGAGGCGATCGGGGAGCTGTTTTTT. The rearrangement joins TRBV6-7 to TRBJ2-2; D call uncertain. TRBV6-7 is sorted into the ORF group, with uncertain function. The CDR3 length is 13 residues. The V gene lost 10 bases and the J gene lost 7 bases, with 16 bases spanning the gap.